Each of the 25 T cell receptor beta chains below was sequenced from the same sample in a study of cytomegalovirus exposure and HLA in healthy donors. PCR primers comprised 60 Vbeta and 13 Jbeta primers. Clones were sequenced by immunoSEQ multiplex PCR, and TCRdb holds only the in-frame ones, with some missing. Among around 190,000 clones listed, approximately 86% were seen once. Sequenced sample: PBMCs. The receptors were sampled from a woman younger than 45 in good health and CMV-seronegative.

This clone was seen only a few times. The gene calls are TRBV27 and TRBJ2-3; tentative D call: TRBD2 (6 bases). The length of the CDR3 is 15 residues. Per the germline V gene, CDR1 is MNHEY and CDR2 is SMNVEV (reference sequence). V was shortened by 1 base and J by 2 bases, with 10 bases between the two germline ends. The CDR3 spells CASSLLRGNTDTQYF. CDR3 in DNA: TGTGCCAGCAGTTTATTGCGGGGAAACACAGATACGCAGTATTTT.

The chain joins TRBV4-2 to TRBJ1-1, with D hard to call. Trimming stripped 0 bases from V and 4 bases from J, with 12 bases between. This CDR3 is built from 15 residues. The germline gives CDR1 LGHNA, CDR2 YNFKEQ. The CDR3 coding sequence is TGTGCCAGCAGCCAAGATCTTGGAGTTAGCACTGAAGCTTTCTTT. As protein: CASSQDLGVSTEAFF.

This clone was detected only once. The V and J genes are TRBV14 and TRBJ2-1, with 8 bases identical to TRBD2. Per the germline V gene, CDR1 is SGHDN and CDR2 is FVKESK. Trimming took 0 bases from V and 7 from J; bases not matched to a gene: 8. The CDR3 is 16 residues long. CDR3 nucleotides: TGTGCCAGCAGCCAAGATCCAGCGGGAGTCAGGAATGAGCAGTTCTTC. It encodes CASSQDPAGVRNEQFF. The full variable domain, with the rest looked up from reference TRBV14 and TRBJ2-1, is EAGVTQFPSHSVIEKGQTVTLRCDPISGHDNLYWYRRVMGKEIKFLLHFVKESKQDESGMPNNRFLAERTGGTYSTLKVQPAELEDSGVYFCASSQDPAGVRNEQFFGPGTRLTVL.

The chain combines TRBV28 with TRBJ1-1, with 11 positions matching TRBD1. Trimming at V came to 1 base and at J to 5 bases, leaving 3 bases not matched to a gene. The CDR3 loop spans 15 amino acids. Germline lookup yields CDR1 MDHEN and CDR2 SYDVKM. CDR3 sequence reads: CASSLLDRGLTEAFF. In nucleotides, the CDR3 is TGTGCCAGCAGTTTATTGGACAGGGGGCTAACTGAAGCTTTCTTT.

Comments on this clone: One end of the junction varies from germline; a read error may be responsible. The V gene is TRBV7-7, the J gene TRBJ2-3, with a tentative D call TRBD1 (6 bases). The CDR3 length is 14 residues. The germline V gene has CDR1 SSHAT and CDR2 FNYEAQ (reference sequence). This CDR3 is CASSLQGGTDTQYF. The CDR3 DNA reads TGTGCTAGCAGCTTACAGGGCGGTACAGATACGCAGTATTTT.

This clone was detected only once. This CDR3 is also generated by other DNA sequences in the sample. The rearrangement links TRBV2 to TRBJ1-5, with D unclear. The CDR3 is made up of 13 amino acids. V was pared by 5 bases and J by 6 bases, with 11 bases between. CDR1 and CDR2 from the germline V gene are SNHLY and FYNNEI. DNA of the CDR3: TGTGCCAGCAGTCTGGAAAGCGGTCAGCCCCAGCATTTT. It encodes CASSLESGQPQHF.

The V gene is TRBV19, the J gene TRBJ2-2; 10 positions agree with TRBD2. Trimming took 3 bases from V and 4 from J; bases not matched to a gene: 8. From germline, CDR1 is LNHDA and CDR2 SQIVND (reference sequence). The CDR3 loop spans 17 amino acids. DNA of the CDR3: TGTGCCAGTAGTATCGCGCTAGCGGGAGTAACCACCGGGGAGCTGTTTTTT. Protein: CASSIALAGVTTGELFF.

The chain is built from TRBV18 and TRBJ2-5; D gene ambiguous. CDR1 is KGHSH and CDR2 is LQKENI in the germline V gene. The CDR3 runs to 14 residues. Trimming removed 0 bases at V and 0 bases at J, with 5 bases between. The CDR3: CASSPPSDQETQYF. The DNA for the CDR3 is TGTGCCAGCTCACCACCATCGGACCAAGAGACCCAGTACTTC.

The CDR3, as DNA: TGTGCCAGCAGCTCCCGGACAGATACGCAGTATTTT. The encoded protein is CASSSRTDTQYF. This chain uses TRBV11-3 with TRBJ2-3; D is uncertain. The CDR3 is made up of 12 amino acids. The germline V gene has CDR1 SGHNT and CDR2 YENEEA. Trimming took 4 bases from V and 3 from J, leaving 5 bases between them.

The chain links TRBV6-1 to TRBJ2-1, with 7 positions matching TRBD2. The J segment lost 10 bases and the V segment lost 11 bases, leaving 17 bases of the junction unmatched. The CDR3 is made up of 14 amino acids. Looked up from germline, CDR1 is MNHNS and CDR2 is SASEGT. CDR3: CAGRTSASIEEQFF. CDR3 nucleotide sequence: TGTGCCGGCCGCACTAGCGCCTCAATCGAGGAGCAGTTCTTC.

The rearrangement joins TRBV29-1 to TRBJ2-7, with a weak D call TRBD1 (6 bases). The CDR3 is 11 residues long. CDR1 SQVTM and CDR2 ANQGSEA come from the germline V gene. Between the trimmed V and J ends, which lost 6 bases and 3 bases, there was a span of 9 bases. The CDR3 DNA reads TGCAGCGTCTACAGGGACTACGAGCAGTACTTC. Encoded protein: CSVYRDYEQYF.

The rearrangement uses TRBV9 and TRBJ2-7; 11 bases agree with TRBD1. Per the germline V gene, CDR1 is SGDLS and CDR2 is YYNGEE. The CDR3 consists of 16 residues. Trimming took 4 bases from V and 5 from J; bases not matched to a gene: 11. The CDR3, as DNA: TGTGCCAGCAGCCTAGATATCCGGACAGGGGGCGACGAGCAGTACTTC. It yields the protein CASSLDIRTGGDEQYF.

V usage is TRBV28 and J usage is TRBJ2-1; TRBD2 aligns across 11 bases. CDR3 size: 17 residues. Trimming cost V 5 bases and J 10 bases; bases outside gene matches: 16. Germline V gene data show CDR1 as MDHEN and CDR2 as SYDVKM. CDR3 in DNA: TGTGCCAGCAGTCTACTAGCGGGAGCGTCTAGGGGGGGGGAGCAGTTCTTC. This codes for CASSLLAGASRGGEQFF.

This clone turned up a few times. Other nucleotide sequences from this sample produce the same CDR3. CDR3 in amino acids: CASSPGLAASTDTQYF. Written as DNA, the CDR3 is TGTGCCAGCTCACCTGGACTAGCGGCTAGCACAGATACGCAGTATTTT. The chain links TRBV18 to TRBJ2-3, with TRBD2 identical over 10 bases. Germline lookup yields CDR1 KGHSH and CDR2 LQKENI. Losses at the gene ends were 3 bases for V and 0 bases for J; bases not matched to a gene: 3. The CDR3 is made up of 16 amino acids.

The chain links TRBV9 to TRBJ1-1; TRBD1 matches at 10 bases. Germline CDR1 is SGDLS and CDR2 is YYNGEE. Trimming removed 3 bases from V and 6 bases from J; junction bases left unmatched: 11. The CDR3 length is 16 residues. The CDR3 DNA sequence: TGTGCCAGCAGCGCCCGGGACAGGGGTTCGAGGGCTGAAGCTTTCTTT. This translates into CASSARDRGSRAEAFF. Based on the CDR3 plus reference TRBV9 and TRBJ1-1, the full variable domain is DSGVTQTPKHLITATGQRVTLRCSPRSGDLSVYWYQQSLDQGLQFLIQYYNGEERAKGNILERFSAQQFPDLHSELNLSSLELGDSALYFCASSARDRGSRAEAFFGQGTRLTVV.

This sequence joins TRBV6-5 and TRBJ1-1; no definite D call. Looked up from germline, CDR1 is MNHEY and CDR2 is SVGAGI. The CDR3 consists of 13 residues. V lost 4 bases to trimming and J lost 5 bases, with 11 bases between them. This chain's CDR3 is CASSFFPRTEAFF. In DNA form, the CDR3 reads TGTGCCAGCAGTTTCTTTCCGAGGACTGAAGCTTTCTTT.

The CDR3 loop is CASSEGPSEAYNEQFF. The DNA of the CDR3 is TGTGCCAGCAGCGAGGGCCCTAGCGAGGCCTACAATGAGCAGTTCTTC. The chain links TRBV5-5 to TRBJ2-1, with TRBD2 as a possible D gene (6 bases). The V end lost 4 bases, the J end lost 2 bases, and 16 bases lay between the germline ends. This CDR3 comprises 16 residues. Germline V lookup: CDR1 SGHKS, CDR2 YYEKEE (reference sequence).

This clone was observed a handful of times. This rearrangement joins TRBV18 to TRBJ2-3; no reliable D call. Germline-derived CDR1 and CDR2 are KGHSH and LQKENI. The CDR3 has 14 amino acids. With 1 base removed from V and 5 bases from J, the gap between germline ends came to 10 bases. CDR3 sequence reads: CASSPHSERDTQYF. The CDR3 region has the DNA TGTGCCAGCTCACCACACAGTGAGAGAGATACGCAGTATTTT.

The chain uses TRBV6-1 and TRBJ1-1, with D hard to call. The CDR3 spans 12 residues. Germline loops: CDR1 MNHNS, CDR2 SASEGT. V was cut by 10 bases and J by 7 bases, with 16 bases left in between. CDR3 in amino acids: CATLAAEIEAFF. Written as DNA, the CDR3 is TGTGCCACCTTGGCTGCGGAGATTGAAGCTTTCTTT.

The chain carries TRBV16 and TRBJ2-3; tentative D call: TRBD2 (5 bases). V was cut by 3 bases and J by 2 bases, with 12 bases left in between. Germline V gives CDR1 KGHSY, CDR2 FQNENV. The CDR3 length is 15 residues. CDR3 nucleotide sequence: TGTGCCAGCAGCCATCGGCGGGCAAACACAGATACGCAGTATTTT. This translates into CASSHRRANTDTQYF.

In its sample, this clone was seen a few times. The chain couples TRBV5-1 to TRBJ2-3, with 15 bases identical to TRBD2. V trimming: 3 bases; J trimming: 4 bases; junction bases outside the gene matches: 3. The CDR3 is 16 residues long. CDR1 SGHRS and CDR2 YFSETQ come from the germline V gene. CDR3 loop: CASSSGLAGGPDTQYF. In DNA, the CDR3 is TGCGCCAGCAGCTCGGGACTAGCGGGAGGACCAGATACGCAGTATTTT.

The CDR3, as DNA: TGTGCCAGCAGTCCGACTAGCGGGGGGCCCCGGGAGCAGTTCTTC. Translating gives CASSPTSGGPREQFF. The rearrangement links TRBV2 to TRBJ2-1, with 13 nucleotides matching TRBD2. V shed 5 bases, J shed 10 bases, and the junction held 8 bases outside the gene matches. This CDR3 is 15 amino acids long. Germline CDR1 and CDR2: SNHLY and FYNNEI.

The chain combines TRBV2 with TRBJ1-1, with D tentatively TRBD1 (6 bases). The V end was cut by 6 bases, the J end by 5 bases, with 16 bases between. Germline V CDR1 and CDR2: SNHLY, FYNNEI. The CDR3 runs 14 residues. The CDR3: CASRRGGVGTEAFF. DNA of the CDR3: TGTGCCAGCAGACGAGGGGGAGTGGGAACTGAAGCTTTCTTT.

CDR3 DNA: TGCGCCAGCAGCTTACGGACTAGCGGGAGCTGGCAGTACTTC. This translates into CASSLRTSGSWQYF. The rearrangement links TRBV5-1 to TRBJ2-7; 13 bases match TRBD2. CDR1 and CDR2 from the germline V gene are SGHRS and YFSETQ. The junction had 5 bases not matched to a gene; V was cut back by 2 bases and J by 9 bases. The length of the CDR3 is 14 residues.

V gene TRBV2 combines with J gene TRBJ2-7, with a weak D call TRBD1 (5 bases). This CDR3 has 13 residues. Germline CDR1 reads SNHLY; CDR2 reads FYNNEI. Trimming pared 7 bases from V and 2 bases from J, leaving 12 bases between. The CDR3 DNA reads TGTGCCAGCACGGCCACAGGCACCTACGAGCAGTACTTC. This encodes CASTATGTYEQYF. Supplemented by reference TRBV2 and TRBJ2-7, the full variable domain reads EPEVTQTPSHQVTQMGQEVILRCVPISNHLYFYWYRQILGQKVEFLVSFYNNEISEKSEIFDDQFSVERPDGSNFTLKIRSTKLEDSAMYFCASTATGTYEQYFGPGTRLTVT.